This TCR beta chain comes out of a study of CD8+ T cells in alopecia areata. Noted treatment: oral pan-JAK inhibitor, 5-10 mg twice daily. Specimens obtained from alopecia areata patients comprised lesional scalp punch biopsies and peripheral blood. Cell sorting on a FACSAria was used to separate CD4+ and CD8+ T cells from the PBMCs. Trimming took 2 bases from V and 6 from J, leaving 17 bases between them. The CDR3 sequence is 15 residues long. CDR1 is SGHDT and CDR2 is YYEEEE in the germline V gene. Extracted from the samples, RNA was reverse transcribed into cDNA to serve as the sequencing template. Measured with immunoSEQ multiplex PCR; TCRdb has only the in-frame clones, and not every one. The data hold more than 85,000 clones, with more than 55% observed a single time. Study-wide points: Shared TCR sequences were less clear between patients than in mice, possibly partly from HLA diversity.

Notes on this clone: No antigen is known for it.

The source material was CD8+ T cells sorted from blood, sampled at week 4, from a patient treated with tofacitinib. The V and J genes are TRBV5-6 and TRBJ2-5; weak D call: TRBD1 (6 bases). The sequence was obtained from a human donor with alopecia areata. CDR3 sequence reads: CASSLGTGNWKTQYF. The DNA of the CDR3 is TGTGCCAGCAGCTTAGGTACAGGGAATTGGAAGACCCAGTACTTC. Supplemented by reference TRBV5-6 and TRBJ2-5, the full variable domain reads DAGVTQSPTHLIKTRGQQVTLRCSPKSGHDTVSWYQQALGQGPQFIFQYYEEEERQRGNFPDRFSGHQFPNYSSELNVNALLLGDSALYLCASSLGTGNWKTQYFGPGTRLLVL.